Below are 28 T cell receptor beta chains sequenced from a single sample in a study of technical replicates of blood from four donors. Method: immunoSEQ multiplex PCR; TCRdb's copy keeps in-frame clones and lacks some. The repertoire includes more than 65,000 clones, more than 90% of them detected once, and about 0.36% sits in the top ten. Sequencing input: T cells isolated from PBMCs. Every receptor here comes from a human donor in good health.

This clone was detected only a few times. V is TRBV29-1 and J is TRBJ2-3, with D perhaps TRBD2 (6 bases). Between the trimmed V and J ends, which lost 3 bases and 5 bases, there was a span of 12 bases. The CDR3 is 13 amino acids. Germline loops: CDR1 SQVTM, CDR2 ANQGSEA. The CDR3 spells CSVDTGAIDTQYF. CDR3 nucleotide sequence: TGCAGCGTTGATACGGGAGCGATAGATACGCAGTATTTT.

This chain links TRBV19 with TRBJ2-7; D remains unclear. With 1 base removed from V and 0 bases from J, the gap between germline ends came to 4 bases. Germline V gene data show CDR1 as LNHDA and CDR2 as SQIVND (reference sequence). The CDR3 is made up of 13 amino acids. The CDR3 region is CASSIGPSYEQYF. The CDR3 DNA sequence: TGTGCCAGTAGTATAGGGCCCTCCTACGAGCAGTACTTC.

This chain uses TRBV6-5 with TRBJ1-5; D perhaps matches TRBD1 (5 bases). The CDR3 sequence is 14 residues long. The V gene's germline CDR1 is MNHEY and CDR2 SVGAGI. Trimming pared 2 bases from V and 4 bases from J, leaving 9 bases between. This CDR3 is CASSYGGGNQPQHF. The DNA for the CDR3 is TGTGCCAGCAGTTACGGGGGAGGTAATCAGCCCCAGCATTTT.

The chain uses TRBV4-3 and TRBJ2-7, with 9 bases that match TRBD1. V trimming: 3 bases; J trimming: 4 bases; junction bases outside the gene matches: 7. Germline V gene lookup returns CDR1 LGHNA and CDR2 YSLEER. This CDR3 has 15 amino acids. CDR3 in amino acids: CASSQEDRGLYEQYF. The CDR3 DNA follows: TGCGCCAGCAGCCAGGAGGACAGGGGTTTGTACGAGCAGTACTTC.

This clone occurred a few times. The chain carries TRBV4-2 and TRBJ1-3, with unresolved D. Germline CDR1 reads LGHNA; CDR2 reads YNFKEQ. The CDR3 is made up of 15 amino acids. The V gene lost 0 bases and the J gene lost 0 bases, with 6 bases spanning the gap. CDR3 bases: TGTGCCAGCAGCCAAGATGGCAACTCTGGAAACACCATATATTTT. Translation gives CASSQDGNSGNTIYF.

V gene TRBV6-5 combines with J gene TRBJ1-1; D gene uncertain. The CDR3 is 14 amino acids. Germline V CDR1 and CDR2: MNHEY, SVGAGI. Trimming stripped 3 bases from V and 1 base from J, with 9 bases between. CDR3 region: CASSYVRSNTEAFF. CDR3 sequence (DNA): TGTGCCAGCAGTTATGTTCGGTCGAACACTGAAGCTTTCTTT.

This chain joins TRBV5-8 and TRBJ1-2, with TRBD1 identical over 7 bases. The V segment lost 4 bases and the J segment 0 bases; nucleotides outside the gene matches: 6. This CDR3 region has 15 residues. From germline, CDR1 is SGHTS and CDR2 YDEGEE. CDR3 sequence: CASSRTTGANYGYTF. The CDR3 nucleotides read TGTGCCAGCAGCAGAACTACAGGGGCTAACTATGGCTACACCTTC.

J is TRBJ2-3 and V is TRBV2; 11 bases are a match to TRBD2. The CDR3 extends over 15 amino acids. Germline CDR1 reads SNHLY; CDR2 reads FYNNEI. The ends lost 8 bases at V and 4 bases at J; junction bases unmatched: 8. CDR3 bases: TGTGCCAGCGTCCCCCTAGCGGGAGGATCAGATACGCAGTATTTT. Protein sequence: CASVPLAGGSDTQYF.

The genes are TRBV6-5 and TRBJ1-1, with 7 bases that match TRBD1. Per germline, CDR1 MNHEY and CDR2 SVGAGI. J was trimmed by 5 bases and V by 5 bases; bases with no gene match: 5. This CDR3 has 13 amino acids. Here the CDR3 reads CASSPSGGTEAFF. DNA of the CDR3: TGTGCCAGCAGTCCGTCAGGGGGAACTGAAGCTTTCTTT.

The chain combines TRBV6-5 with TRBJ2-1; TRBD2 might be the D (5 bases). The CDR3 is 16 amino acids. Trimming removed 0 bases from V and 5 bases from J, with 14 bases in between. Germline CDR1 is MNHEY and CDR2 is SVGAGI. Here the CDR3 reads CASSYSLGNKNNEQFF. The CDR3 bases are TGTGCCAGCAGTTACTCACTAGGGAATAAGAACAATGAGCAGTTCTTC.

The gene calls are TRBV5-1 and TRBJ2-7; 9 bases fit TRBD2. CDR3 length: 15 amino acids. From germline, CDR1 is SGHRS and CDR2 YFSETQ. The ends lost 1 base at V and 4 bases at J; junction bases unmatched: 6. CDR3 coding DNA: TGCGCCAGCAGCTTGAGTGTGGCGGGAGGGTACGAGCAGTACTTC. Translating it yields CASSLSVAGGYEQYF.

The rearrangement uses TRBV7-6 and TRBJ2-2; D might be TRBD2 (5 bases). This CDR3 has 15 residues. V dropped 1 base and J dropped 1 base, with 7 bases sitting between them. Germline V gives CDR1 SGHVS, CDR2 FNYEAQ. The CDR3 bases are TGTGCCAGCAGCTTAGTCGGGGTGAACACCGGGGAGCTGTTTTTT. The encoded protein is CASSLVGVNTGELFF. The full variable domain, its missing parts supplied by reference TRBV7-6 and TRBJ2-2, is GAGVSQSPRYKVTKRGQDVALRCDPISGHVSLYWYRQALGQGPEFLTYFNYEAQQDKSGLPNDRFSAERPEGSISTLTIQRTEQRDSAMYRCASSLVGVNTGELFFGEGSRLTVL.

The rearrangement joins TRBV6-5 to TRBJ1-3; D is perhaps TRBD1 (6 bases). Germline values: CDR1 MNHEY, CDR2 SVGAGI. Trimming took off 4 bases at V and 2 bases at J, with 9 bases between the two ends. The CDR3 extends over 14 amino acids. The DNA of the CDR3 is TGTGCCAGCAGTTCCACAGGGACTGGAAACACCATATATTTT. This sequence encodes CASSSTGTGNTIYF.

V gene TRBV13 combines with J gene TRBJ2-7; 7 bases line up with TRBD2. The CDR3 covers 15 residues. V lost 4 bases, J lost 3 bases, and 9 bases stayed unmatched. Germline V gives CDR1 PRHDT, CDR2 FYEKMQ (reference sequence). The CDR3 loop is CASSSIAGIGYEQYF. The CDR3 DNA sequence: TGTGCCAGCAGCTCCATAGCGGGCATAGGCTACGAGCAGTACTTC.

The rearrangement uses TRBV19 and TRBJ2-1; 9 bases match TRBD1. Germline V gene lookup returns CDR1 LNHDA and CDR2 SQIVND (reference sequence). The V and J ends lost 7 bases and 6 bases, in that order; junction bases with no gene match: 7. The CDR3 length is 14 residues. The CDR3 DNA follows: TGTGCCAGTAAACCGGGACAGGGATTCAATGAGCAGTTCTTC. Translated: CASKPGQGFNEQFF.

This chain uses TRBV2 with TRBJ1-4, with 7 bases lining up with TRBD1. Germline loops: CDR1 SNHLY, CDR2 FYNNEI. This CDR3 contains 13 residues. Germline trimming cut 10 bases from V and 2 bases from J; bases unmatched to any gene: 4. CDR3 bases: TGTGCCAACGCGGGACAGACTAATGAAAAACTGTTTTTT. It codes for CANAGQTNEKLFF.

The rearrangement links TRBV6-1 to TRBJ2-3, with 7 bases matching TRBD1. V shed 7 bases, J shed 1 base, and the junction held 5 bases outside the gene matches. Looked up from germline, CDR1 is MNHNS and CDR2 is SASEGT. The CDR3 is 14 amino acids. As DNA, the CDR3 is TGTGCCAGCAAACCTGGGACAGGCACAGATACGCAGTATTTT. It is translated as CASKPGTGTDTQYF.

The chain joins TRBV7-3 to TRBJ2-3, with a possible D match to TRBD1 (6 bases). CDR1 SGHTA and CDR2 FQGTGA come from the germline V gene. V was cut by 5 bases and J by 1 base, with 22 bases left in between. The CDR3 runs 18 residues. CDR3 residues: CASSLMGAQRLGTDTQYF. The CDR3 DNA reads as TGTGCCAGCAGCCTAATGGGGGCCCAGCGTCTAGGCACAGATACGCAGTATTTT.

In its sample, this clone was seen once. The V call is TRBV6-1, the J call TRBJ1-2; D call uncertain. Germline V gives CDR1 MNHNS, CDR2 SASEGT. The CDR3 sequence is 15 residues long. The ends were cut back, 1 base at V and 3 bases at J, with 12 bases in the middle. This CDR3 is CASSEVITTHYGYTF. For the CDR3, the DNA is TGTGCCAGCAGTGAAGTTATAACGACTCACTATGGCTACACCTTC.

The chain has TRBV5-1 and TRBJ1-4, with 9 bases that match TRBD1. J gave up 5 bases and V 4 bases, and 3 bases lay outside the gene matches. CDR3 length equals 14 residues. Germline CDR1 and CDR2: SGHRS and YFSETQ. The CDR3 reads CASSPGTGNEKLFF. CDR3 nucleotides: TGCGCCAGCAGCCCCGGGACAGGGAATGAAAAACTGTTTTTT.

The chain couples TRBV7-2 to TRBJ2-7; TRBD1 matches 7 bases. The V gene's germline CDR1 is SGHTA and CDR2 FQGNSA. Losses at the gene ends were 6 bases for V and 2 bases for J; bases not matched to a gene: 7. The CDR3 is 14 amino acids. The CDR3 DNA reads as TGTGCCAGCAGTGTCCAGACAGGGCCCTACGAGCAGTACTTC. Its translation is CASSVQTGPYEQYF.

In the case of this clone: One end of the junction does not line up with germline, which may come from a read error. V usage is TRBV9 and J usage is TRBJ2-7; 9 nucleotides line up with TRBD1. Germline CDR1 SGDLS, CDR2 YYNGEE. The CDR3 runs to 15 residues. CDR3 sequence: CASSATGGGSNEQYF. Here the CDR3 DNA reads TGTGCCAGCAGCGCAACAGGGGGCGGCTCCAACGAGCAGTACTTC.

The V call is TRBV10-3, the J call TRBJ2-7; D may be TRBD2 (6 bases). Germline lookup yields CDR1 ENHRY and CDR2 SYGVKD. The germline V and J ends were trimmed by 3 bases and 3 bases, with 12 bases remaining between them. The CDR3 length is 14 residues. CDR3 bases: TGTGCCATCAGTGAATCCGGGAGTGGCTACGAGCAGTACTTC. Translating it yields CAISESGSGYEQYF.

V gene TRBV7-9 combines with J gene TRBJ2-6; tentative D call: TRBD2 (5 bases). With 5 bases removed from V and 18 bases from J, the gap between germline ends came to 20 bases. CDR3 size: 13 residues. Germline V CDR1 and CDR2: SEHNR, FQNEAQ (reference sequence). In DNA, the CDR3 is TGTGCCAGCAGCCCCCCGGCGGGCATTGCGAAGACTTTC. This codes for CASSPPAGIAKTF.

V and J are TRBV7-9 and TRBJ1-1; unclear D gene. V was clipped by 5 bases and J by 7 bases, with 11 bases between them. This CDR3 spans 12 amino acids. Germline CDR1 is SEHNR and CDR2 is FQNEAQ (reference sequence). The CDR3 is CASSIWSDEAFF. The DNA of the CDR3 is TGTGCCAGCAGCATCTGGTCAGATGAAGCTTTCTTT.

The V gene is TRBV5-1, the J gene TRBJ1-1, with D maybe TRBD1 (5 bases). With 2 bases removed from V and 5 bases from J, the gap between germline ends came to 13 bases. Germline-derived CDR1 and CDR2 are SGHRS and YFSETQ. This CDR3 region has 14 residues. CDR3 protein: CASSFRGGITEAFF. The CDR3 coding sequence is TGCGCCAGCAGCTTTAGGGGAGGGATAACTGAAGCTTTCTTT.

V gene TRBV11-2 combines with J gene TRBJ1-2; D call uncertain. This CDR3 spans 16 amino acids. Trimming left V 0 bases short and J 4 bases short, with 15 bases between. Germline CDR1 reads SGHAT; CDR2 reads FQNNGV. The CDR3 loop reads CASSLEADGSVYGYTF. CDR3 DNA: TGTGCCAGCAGCTTAGAGGCCGACGGAAGCGTCTATGGCTACACCTTC. Full variable domain (missing parts from reference TRBV11-2 and TRBJ1-2): EAGVAQSPRYKIIEKRQSVAFWCNPISGHATLYWYQQILGQGPKLLIQFQNNGVVDDSQLPKDRFSAERLKGVDSTLKIQPAKLEDSAVYLCASSLEADGSVYGYTFGSGTRLTVV.

This clone was seen only once. This chain uses TRBV7-9 with TRBJ2-1; D is unclear. The CDR3 runs 17 residues. Trimming shortened V by 1 base and J by 0 bases, and 13 bases separated the two germline ends. CDR1 and CDR2 (germline): SEHNR, FQNEAQ (reference sequence). CDR3 region: CASSLELTSSSYNEQFF. CDR3 DNA sequence: TGTGCCAGCAGCTTAGAACTGACAAGTAGCTCCTACAATGAGCAGTTCTTC.